In this sample, the clone carrying this T cell receptor (beta chain) turned up many times. The antigen is unknown. This record belongs to a study of spatial heterogeneity in lung cancer. In the study overall: The average count in raw reads for each unique TCR and UMI combination exceeded eight appearances.

Study results and limitations: Compared with follow-up, resection was when ubiquitous expanded tumor TCRs appeared in blood more.

A unique molecular identifier was attached to every TCR cDNA molecule. Each CDR3 protein gets one entry after TCRdb re-called the 5' RACE reads with MiXCR. The profile shows about 23,000 distinct CDR3 sequences, about 3% of them singletons. Described time point: sample taken at primary tumor resection. This CDR3 comprises 13 residues. Germline CDR1 reads LGHNT; CDR2 reads FRNRAP. V was pared by 6 bases and J by 7 bases, with 15 bases between. The chain has TRBV12-5 and TRBJ2-5, with D possibly matching TRBD2 (5 bases). This material consisted of PBMCs, taken at surgery. This TCR was sampled from a female donor with early-stage non-small cell lung cancer. The CDR3 spells CASGAEPGGTQYF. The DNA of the CDR3 is TGTGCTAGTGGAGCGGAGCCCGGAGGGACCCAGTACTTC.